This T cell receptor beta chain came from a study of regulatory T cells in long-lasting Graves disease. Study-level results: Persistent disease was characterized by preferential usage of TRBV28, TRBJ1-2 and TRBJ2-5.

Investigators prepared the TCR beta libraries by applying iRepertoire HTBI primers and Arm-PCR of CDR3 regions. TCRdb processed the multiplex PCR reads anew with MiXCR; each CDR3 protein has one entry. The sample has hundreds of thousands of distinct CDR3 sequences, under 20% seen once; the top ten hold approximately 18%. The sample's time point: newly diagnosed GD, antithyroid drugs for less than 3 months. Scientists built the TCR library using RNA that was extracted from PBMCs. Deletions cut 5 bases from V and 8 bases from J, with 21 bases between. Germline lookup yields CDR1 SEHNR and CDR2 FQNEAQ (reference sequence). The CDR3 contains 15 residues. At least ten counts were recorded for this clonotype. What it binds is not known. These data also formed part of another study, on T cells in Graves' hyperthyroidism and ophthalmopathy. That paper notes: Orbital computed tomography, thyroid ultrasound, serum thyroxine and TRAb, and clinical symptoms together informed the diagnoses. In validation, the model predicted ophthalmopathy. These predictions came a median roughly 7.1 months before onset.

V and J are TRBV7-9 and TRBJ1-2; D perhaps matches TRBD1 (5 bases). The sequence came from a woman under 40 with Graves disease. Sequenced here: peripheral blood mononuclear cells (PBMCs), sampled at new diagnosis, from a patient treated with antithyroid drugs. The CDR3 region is CASSRPSGFPGGYTF. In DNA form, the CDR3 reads TGTGCCAGCAGCCGACCTTCAGGGTTCCCGGGAGGCTACACCTTC. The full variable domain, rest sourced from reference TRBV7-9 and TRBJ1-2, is DTGVSQNPRHKITKRGQNVTFRCDPISEHNRLYWYRQTLGQGPEFLTYFQNEAQLEKSRLLSDRFSAERPKGSFSTLEIQRTEQGDSAMYLCASSRPSGFPGGYTFGSGTRLTVV.